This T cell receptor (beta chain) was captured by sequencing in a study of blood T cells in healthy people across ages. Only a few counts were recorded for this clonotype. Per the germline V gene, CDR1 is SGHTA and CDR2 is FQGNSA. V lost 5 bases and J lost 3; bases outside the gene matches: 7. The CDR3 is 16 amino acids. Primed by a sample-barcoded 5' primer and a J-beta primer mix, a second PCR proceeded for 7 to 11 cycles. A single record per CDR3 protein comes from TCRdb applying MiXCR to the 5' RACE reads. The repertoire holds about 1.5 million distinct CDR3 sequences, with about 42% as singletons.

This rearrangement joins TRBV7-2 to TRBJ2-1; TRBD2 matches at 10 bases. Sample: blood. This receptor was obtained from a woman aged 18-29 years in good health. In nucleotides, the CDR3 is TGTGCCAGCAGCCTGGGACTAGCGCTTGACTACAATGAGCAGTTCTTC. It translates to CASSLGLALDYNEQFF.